The sample holds a few counts of the clone carrying this TCR beta chain. The antigen is unknown. The record originates from a study of T cells in Graves' hyperthyroidism and ophthalmopathy. Trimming at V came to 6 bases and at J to 5 bases, leaving 7 bases not matched to a gene. In germline, CDR1 is MNHNS, CDR2 SASEGT. The CDR3 loop spans 15 amino acids. Whole-study findings and limits: Within blood appeared most thyroid clonotypes that had expanded above 0.001.

It was RNA transcripts that yielded the amplified TCR beta CDR3 regions. With the HTBI primer set, the TCR CDR3 went through a first round of RT-PCR. Each CDR3 protein gets one entry after TCRdb re-called the multiplex PCR reads with MiXCR. The sample yields 300,000 to 500,000 distinct CDR3 sequences, over 11% seen once. V gene TRBV6-1 combines with J gene TRBJ2-5; 12 positions match TRBD2. Sequenced material: blood. This sequence originates from a man between 45 and 60 years old with Graves' ophthalmopathy. For the CDR3, the DNA is TGTGCCAGCAGGCTGACTAGCGGGAGACCTGAGACCCAGTACTTC. Residues: CASRLTSGRPETQYF.